Sequencing of this T cell receptor beta chain was carried out in a study of CD8+ T cells in alopecia areata. Across the whole study: Oral tofacitinib (5 to 10 mg twice daily) was administered to treated patients.

Lesional scalp tissue (obtained by punch biopsy) and peripheral blood were collected from alopecia areata patients. Findings and caveats of the study: Normal scalp had lower clonality than lesional scalp, with alopecia totalis/universalis lesions showing this most strongly.

Germline V gene lookup returns CDR1 SQVTM and CDR2 ANQGSEA. The CDR3 totals 13 residues. V was shortened by 4 bases and J by 0 bases, with 9 bases between the two germline ends. Isolated RNA was reverse transcribed into cDNA used as the sequencing template. Generated by immunoSEQ multiplex PCR, the TCRdb table keeps only in-frame clones and is missing some. The repertoire includes around 200,000 clones, about 63% of them detected once, and 1.5% to 2% sits in the top ten. About this clone: Its target is unknown.

The chain is built from TRBV29-1 and TRBJ1-1, with D unresolved. The sequencing here drew on CD4+ T cells sorted from blood, taken at week 0. This receptor was taken from a human donor with alopecia areata. The CDR3 loop reads CSVVGDMNTEAFF. For the CDR3, the DNA is TGCAGCGTTGTTGGTGACATGAACACTGAAGCTTTCTTT.